Following are 12 T cell receptor beta chains from one sample sequenced in a study of OX40 agonist ivuxolimab in advanced cancers. Repertoires were generated with immunoSEQ multiplex PCR, while TCRdb's copy carries only in-frame clones and drops some. The table includes roughly 14,000 clones, more than 75% detected once. This material consisted of CD4+ or CD8+ T cells sorted from blood, taken in a trial of the OX40 agonist ivuxolimab. The receptors originated from an adult with an advanced solid tumor such as melanoma, head and neck, liver or kidney cancer.

The table lists this clone with a few counts. The rearrangement links TRBV25-1 to TRBJ2-7, with a weak D call TRBD2 (5 bases). The germline V gene has CDR1 MGHDK and CDR2 SYGVNS. Trimming removed 8 bases from V and 2 bases from J, with 22 bases in between. The CDR3 is made up of 16 amino acids. CDR3 loop: CASSGDRAEGPYEQYF. CDR3 in DNA: TGTGCCAGCTCTGGCGATCGAGCAGAGGGTCCCTACGAGCAGTACTTC.

The chain combines TRBV19 with TRBJ1-2, with D unresolved. The germline V gene encodes CDR1 LNHDA and CDR2 SQIVND (reference sequence). V was cut by 7 bases and J by 6 bases, with 18 bases left in between. This CDR3 contains 14 residues. The CDR3 nucleotides read TGTGCCAGTAATCCCCGGCCGGGTCGTGATGGCTACACCTTC. Amino acid sequence: CASNPRPGRDGYTF.

This sequence joins TRBV23-1 and TRBJ1-2; the D is unclear. TRBV23-1 is filed as an ORF, its function uncertain. Trimming took 3 bases from V and 3 from J, leaving 8 bases between them. This CDR3 contains 13 residues. The CDR3 reads CASSQRDYYGYTF. The CDR3 nucleotides are TGCGCCAGCAGTCAGAGGGATTACTATGGCTACACCTTC.

The genes are TRBV10-3 and TRBJ1-2; unclear D gene. CDR1 is ENHRY, CDR2 SYGVKD, per germline. The CDR3 is made up of 15 amino acids. The V gene lost 0 bases and the J gene lost 0 bases, with 8 bases spanning the gap. Written as DNA, the CDR3 is TGTGCCATCAGTGAGTCGGGAGTAGCTAACTATGGCTACACCTTC. It specifies CAISESGVANYGYTF.

This clone was counted a few times. The chain combines TRBV14 with TRBJ2-3, with 7 bases matching TRBD2. This CDR3 comprises 18 residues. Germline loops: CDR1 SGHDN, CDR2 FVKESK. The V and J ends lost 4 bases and 1 base, in that order; junction bases with no gene match: 14. CDR3: CASSPRVAGAWGTDTQYF. CDR3 coding DNA: TGTGCCAGCAGCCCCCGGGTAGCGGGTGCCTGGGGCACAGATACGCAGTATTTT.

The chain links TRBV5-1 to TRBJ1-2; no definite D call. This CDR3 contains 15 residues. Germline CDR1 and CDR2: SGHRS and YFSETQ. Trimming stripped 0 bases from V and 1 base from J, with 10 bases between. CDR3 amino acids: CASSLEPTVNYGYTF. CDR3 nucleotides: TGCGCCAGCAGCTTGGAGCCAACTGTTAACTATGGCTACACCTTC.

V usage is TRBV29-1 and J usage is TRBJ2-2; D gene unclear. Germline V gene data show CDR1 as SQVTM and CDR2 as ANQGSEA. Trimming pared 6 bases from V and 4 bases from J, leaving 9 bases between. The CDR3 length is 12 residues. CDR3: CSVLIGTGELFF. The CDR3, as DNA: TGCAGCGTCCTGATTGGCACCGGGGAGCTGTTTTTT.

This clone has just one count. V is TRBV28 and J is TRBJ2-1; 12 bases agree with TRBD1. Germline trimming cut 6 bases from V and 6 bases from J; bases unmatched to any gene: 6. CDR1 is MDHEN and CDR2 is SYDVKM in the germline V gene. The CDR3 runs to 15 residues. The CDR3 protein is CASSAGTGGINEQFF. In DNA, the CDR3 is TGTGCCAGCAGCGCCGGGACAGGGGGCATCAATGAGCAGTTCTTC.

J is TRBJ2-3 and V is TRBV28, with 8 bases identical to TRBD1. The V and J ends lost 2 bases and 2 bases, in that order; junction bases with no gene match: 9. This CDR3 is 17 amino acids long. CDR1 is MDHEN and CDR2 is SYDVKM in the germline V gene. The CDR3 nucleotides are TGTGCCAGCAGTTTAGGAACAGGGGGAGCCCCCACAGATACGCAGTATTTT. Its translation: CASSLGTGGAPTDTQYF.

This chain connects TRBV5-1 to TRBJ2-3, with 13 bases lining up with TRBD2. V dropped 2 bases and J dropped 0; count of bases not matched to a gene: 0. This CDR3 has 16 amino acids. CDR1 SGHRS and CDR2 YFSETQ come from the germline V gene. In nucleotides, the CDR3 is TGCGCCAGCAGCTTACTAGCGGGGGGGAGCACAGATACGCAGTATTTT. Residues: CASSLLAGGSTDTQYF.

The chain recombines TRBV28 with TRBJ1-5, with a tentative D call TRBD1 (5 bases). The germline CDR1 and CDR2 sequences are MDHEN and SYDVKM. V lost 3 bases and J 5 bases, leaving 14 bases between the germline ends. The CDR3 spans 15 residues. CDR3 sequence (DNA): TGTGCCAGCAGTTTGTTTGCAGGGAACGATCAGCCCCAGCATTTT. It yields the protein CASSLFAGNDQPQHF.

The rearrangement links TRBV25-1 to TRBJ2-1; D gene ambiguous. The V and J ends lost 3 bases and 9 bases respectively, with 15 bases between them. The germline CDR1 and CDR2 sequences are MGHDK and SYGVNS. The CDR3 contains 14 residues. The CDR3 nucleotides read TGTGCCAGCAGTGATAATCCAGCGTACGGTGAGCAGTTCTTC. Protein: CASSDNPAYGEQFF.